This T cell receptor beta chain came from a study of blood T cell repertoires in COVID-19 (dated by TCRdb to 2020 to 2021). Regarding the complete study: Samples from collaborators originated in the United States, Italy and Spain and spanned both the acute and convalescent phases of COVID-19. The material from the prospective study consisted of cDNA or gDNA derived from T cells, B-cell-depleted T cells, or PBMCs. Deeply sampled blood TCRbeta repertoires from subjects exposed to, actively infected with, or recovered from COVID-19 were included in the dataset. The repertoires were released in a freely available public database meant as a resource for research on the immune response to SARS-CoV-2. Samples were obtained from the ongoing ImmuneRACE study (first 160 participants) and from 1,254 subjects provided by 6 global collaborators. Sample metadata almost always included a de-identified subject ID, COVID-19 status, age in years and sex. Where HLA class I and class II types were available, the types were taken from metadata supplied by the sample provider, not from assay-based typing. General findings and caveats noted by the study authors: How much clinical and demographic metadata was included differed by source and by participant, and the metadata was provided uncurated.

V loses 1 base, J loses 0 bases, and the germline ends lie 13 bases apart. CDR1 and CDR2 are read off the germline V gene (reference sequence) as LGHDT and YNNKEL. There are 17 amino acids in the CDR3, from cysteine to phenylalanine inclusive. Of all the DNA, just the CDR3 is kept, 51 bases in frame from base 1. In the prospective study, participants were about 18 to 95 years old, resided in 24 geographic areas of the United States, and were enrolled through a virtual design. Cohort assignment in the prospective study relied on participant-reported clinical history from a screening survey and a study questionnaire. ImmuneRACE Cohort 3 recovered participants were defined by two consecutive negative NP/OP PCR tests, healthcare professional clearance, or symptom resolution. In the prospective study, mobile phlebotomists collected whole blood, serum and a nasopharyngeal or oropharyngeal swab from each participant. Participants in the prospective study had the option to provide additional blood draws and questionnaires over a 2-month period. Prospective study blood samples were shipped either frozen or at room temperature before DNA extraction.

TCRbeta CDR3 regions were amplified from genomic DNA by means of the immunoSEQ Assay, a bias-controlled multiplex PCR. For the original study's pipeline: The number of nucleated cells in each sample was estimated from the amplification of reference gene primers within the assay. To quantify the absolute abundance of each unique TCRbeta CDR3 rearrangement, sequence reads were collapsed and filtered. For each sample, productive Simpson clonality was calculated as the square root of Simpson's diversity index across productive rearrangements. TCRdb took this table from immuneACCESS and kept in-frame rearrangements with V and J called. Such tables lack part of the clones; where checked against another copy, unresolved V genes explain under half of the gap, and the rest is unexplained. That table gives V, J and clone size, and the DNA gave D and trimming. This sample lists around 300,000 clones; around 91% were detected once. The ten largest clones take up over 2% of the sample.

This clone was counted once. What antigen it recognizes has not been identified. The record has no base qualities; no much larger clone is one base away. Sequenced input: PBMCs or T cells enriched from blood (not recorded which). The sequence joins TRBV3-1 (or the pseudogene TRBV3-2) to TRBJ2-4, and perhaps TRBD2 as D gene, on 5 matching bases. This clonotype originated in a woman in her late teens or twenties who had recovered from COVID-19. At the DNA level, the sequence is TGTGCCAGCAGCCAAGGTAATAGCGCAATAGCCAAAAACATTCAGTACTTC. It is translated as CASSQGNSAIAKNIQYF.